These 14 T cell receptor beta chains came from one sample sequenced in a study of blood T cells in healthy people across ages. Combining a sample-barcoded 5' primer with a J-beta primer mix, a second PCR ran for 7 to 11 cycles. TCRdb called the 5' RACE reads again in MiXCR, with one record for every CDR3 protein. Of about 1.4 million distinct CDR3 sequences listed, approximately 60% are singletons. Sequencing input: blood. These TCRs come from a man aged 18 to 30 in good health.

In DNA form, the CDR3 reads TGTGCCAGCAGCTTAGCGGTGTCGGGCGGGACCGGGAGCTCCTACAATGAGCAGTTCTTC. It specifies CASSLAVSGGTGSSYNEQFF. The V gene is TRBV7-9, the J gene TRBJ2-1; possible D gene TRBD2, 6 bases. Trimming took off 0 bases at V and 0 bases at J, with 21 bases between the two ends. The CDR3 consists of 20 residues. CDR1 and CDR2 (germline): SEHNR, FQNEAQ (reference sequence).

This clonotype was found a few times. The rearrangement joins TRBV29-1 to TRBJ2-7; 9 bases align to TRBD1. Looked up from germline, CDR1 is SQVTM and CDR2 is ANQGSEA. The length of the CDR3 is 16 residues. The V segment lost 0 bases and the J segment 2 bases; nucleotides outside the gene matches: 8. CDR3 sequence reads: CSVEDYSGTGTYEQYF. For the CDR3, the DNA is TGCAGCGTTGAAGATTATTCTGGGACAGGGACCTACGAGCAGTACTTC.

The V gene is TRBV6-1, the J gene TRBJ2-3; D perhaps matches TRBD2 (6 bases). Trimming stripped 4 bases from V and 3 bases from J, with 17 bases between. Germline assignment: CDR1 MNHNS and CDR2 SASEGT. The CDR3 has 16 amino acids. The CDR3 loop reads CASSARLATVTDTQYF. The CDR3 nucleotides are TGTGCCAGCAGTGCGAGGCTAGCGACAGTTACAGATACGCAGTATTTT.

This rearrangement joins TRBV15 to TRBJ2-3, with 9 bases fitting TRBD2. This CDR3 is built from 16 residues. After removal of 5 bases from V and 2 bases from J, the junction contained 8 bases not matched to a gene. Germline assignment: CDR1 LNHNV and CDR2 YYDKDF (reference sequence). CDR3 sequence: CATSGLLAGATDTQYF. The CDR3 region has the DNA TGTGCCACCAGCGGACTTTTAGCGGGAGCCACAGATACGCAGTATTTT.

The rearrangement links TRBV5-1 to TRBJ2-1; D is ambiguous. The length of the CDR3 is 12 residues. With 3 bases removed from V and 10 bases from J, the gap between germline ends came to 11 bases. CDR1 is SGHRS, CDR2 YFSETQ, per germline. CDR3 sequence reads: CASSSHGQEQFF. CDR3 DNA: TGCGCCAGCAGCTCGCATGGTCAGGAGCAGTTCTTC.

In DNA form, the CDR3 reads TGTGCCAGCAGCTCGACAGCCAATGAAGCTTTCTTT. Protein sequence: CASSSTANEAFF. This chain connects TRBV5-4 to TRBJ1-1; D is perhaps TRBD1 (5 bases). V dropped 3 bases and J dropped 7 bases, with 10 bases sitting between them. The CDR3 length is 12 residues. The germline V gene encodes CDR1 SGHNT and CDR2 YYREEE (reference sequence).

This clonotype was seen just once. The V gene is TRBV7-6, the J gene TRBJ1-2; 8 bases line up with TRBD1. The CDR3 runs 15 residues. Germline V lookup: CDR1 SGHVS, CDR2 FNYEAQ. V was pared by 1 base and J by 8 bases, with 9 bases of the junction left unmatched. The CDR3 sequence: CASSLETGEGDGYTF. CDR3 nucleotide sequence: TGTGCCAGCAGCTTAGAGACAGGGGAAGGGGACGGCTACACCTTC.

This chain links TRBV12-3 or TRBV12-4 with TRBJ2-7, with D perhaps TRBD1 (6 bases). V lost 5 bases to trimming and J lost 3 bases, with 11 bases between them. CDR3 size: 13 residues. CDR3 sequence: CASSPRDIYEQYF. The CDR3, as DNA: TGTGCCAGCAGTCCCCGGGACATCTACGAGCAGTACTTC.

The gene calls are TRBV29-1 and TRBJ1-1; D is possibly TRBD1 (6 bases). V was pared by 2 bases and J by 6 bases, with 16 bases between. The CDR3 runs 14 residues. The germline V gene has CDR1 SQVTM and CDR2 ANQGSEA. DNA for the CDR3: TGCAGCGTTGAATATGGGGGGCTCAATTCTGAAGCTTTCTTT. Translated: CSVEYGGLNSEAFF.

V usage is TRBV12-3 or TRBV12-4 and J usage is TRBJ2-3; no clear D. This CDR3 is 15 amino acids long. V was clipped by 2 bases and J by 2 bases, with 11 bases between them. The CDR3 DNA is TGTGCCAGCAGTTTACGGGTAGGGTACACAGATACGCAGTATTTT. Amino acids: CASSLRVGYTDTQYF.

V gene TRBV20-1 combines with J gene TRBJ2-1, with D maybe TRBD1 (6 bases). The CDR3 runs 12 residues. The germline gives CDR1 DFQATT, CDR2 SNEGSKA (reference sequence). V was trimmed by 6 bases and J by 11 bases, leaving 17 bases between them. CDR3 DNA sequence: TGCAGTGCGCAGGGGATGAATAATAAGCAGTTCTTC. Its protein product is CSAQGMNNKQFF.

J is TRBJ1-2 and V is TRBV6-2 or TRBV6-3; D gene unclear. Looked up from germline, CDR1 is MNHEY and CDR2 is SVGEGT. The CDR3 is made up of 13 amino acids. The V end lost 5 bases, the J end lost 1 base, and 8 bases lay between the germline ends. CDR3 sequence: CASSANSNYGYTF. The CDR3 DNA reads TGTGCCAGCAGTGCAAATAGTAACTATGGCTACACCTTC.

The chain is built from TRBV4-1 and TRBJ2-7; maybe TRBD2 (6 bases). CDR1 is MGHRA, CDR2 YSYEKL, per germline. Trimming removed 5 bases from V and 2 bases from J, with 13 bases in between. The CDR3 is made up of 14 amino acids. CDR3 sequence reads: CASSAISGTYEQYF. The CDR3 DNA is TGCGCCAGCAGCGCCATTAGCGGCACCTACGAGCAGTACTTC.

This chain links TRBV30 with TRBJ2-5; TRBD2 is a possible D gene (6 bases). The CDR3 runs to 15 residues. Trimming cost V 3 bases and J 2 bases, with 16 bases left between them. Germline assignment: CDR1 GTSNPN and CDR2 SVGIG (reference sequence). CDR3 nucleotide sequence: TGTGCCTGGAGCGGGAGAAGAGACGGGCAAGAGACCCAGTACTTC. Translation: CAWSGRRDGQETQYF.